The 4 T cell receptor beta chains below come from one sample, sequenced in a study of blood T cell repertoires in COVID-19. Profiled with immunoSEQ multiplex PCR; TCRdb holds only in-frame clones, not every one. Seen here are roughly 500,000 clones, approximately 85% observed once, and the top ten hold about 3.2%. Source material: peripheral blood. The source of these receptors is a human donor in a cohort sampled during active COVID-19.

The rearrangement uses TRBV24-1 and TRBJ2-2; TRBD1 aligns across 11 bases. The CDR3 runs 17 residues. J was trimmed by 4 bases and V by 5 bases; bases with no gene match: 8. CDR1 KGHDR and CDR2 SFDVKD come from the germline V gene. The CDR3 is CATSVPDRGRTTGELFF. CDR3 nucleotide sequence: TGTGCCACCAGTGTCCCGGACAGGGGGCGGACCACCGGGGAGCTGTTTTTT.

The chain uses TRBV14 and TRBJ2-5; TRBD1 agrees at 9 bases. The junction had 2 bases not matched to a gene; V was cut back by 1 base and J by 5 bases. CDR3 length: 14 residues. Germline lookup yields CDR1 SGHDN and CDR2 FVKESK. CDR3 sequence reads: CASSQVQGAETQYF. The DNA for the CDR3 is TGTGCCAGCAGCCAAGTACAGGGGGCGGAGACCCAGTACTTC. The variable domain in full, completed from reference TRBV14 and TRBJ2-5, reads EAGVTQFPSHSVIEKGQTVTLRCDPISGHDNLYWYRRVMGKEIKFLLHFVKESKQDESGMPNNRFLAERTGGTYSTLKVQPAELEDSGVYFCASSQVQGAETQYFGPGTRLLVL.

The chain has TRBV28 and TRBJ2-7; tentatively, D is TRBD1 (5 bases). Trimming cost V 6 bases and J 4 bases, with 16 bases left between them. Germline V gene data show CDR1 as MDHEN and CDR2 as SYDVKM. The CDR3 runs 14 residues. CDR3 in DNA: TGTGCCAGCAGCGAAAGGGGTCCGACATACGAGCAGTACTTC. It encodes CASSERGPTYEQYF. Variable domain in full (rest from reference TRBV28 and TRBJ2-7): DVKVTQSSRYLVKRTGEKVFLECVQDMDHENMFWYRQDPGLGLRLIYFSYDVKMKEKGDIPEGYSVSREKKERFSLILESASTNQTSMYLCASSERGPTYEQYFGPGTRLTVT.

This chain links TRBV29-1 with TRBJ1-1; D is perhaps TRBD1 (5 bases). CDR3 length: 12 amino acids. V lost 3 bases to trimming and J lost 1 base, with 6 bases between them. Germline CDR1 and CDR2: SQVTM and ANQGSEA. CDR3 region: CSVDQGNTEAFF. CDR3 coding DNA: TGCAGCGTTGATCAGGGGAACACTGAAGCTTTCTTT.